A selection of T cell receptor beta chains follows, all from one sample in a study of cytomegalovirus exposure and HLA in healthy donors. Here immunoSEQ multiplex PCR was the method, and the copy in TCRdb shows in-frame clones only, minus some. The data hold about 360,000 clones, with about nine tenths observed a single time. The specimen was PBMCs. These receptors all stem from a woman aged 18 to 35 in good health and CMV-seronegative. Each CDR3 is given with its conserved first and last residue. The D gene is left open where the match is weak. Some rows have no size entry. The others give once, few or many, or a class for an expanded clone.

d_gene: -
abundance: -
v_gene: TRBV19
j_gene: TRBJ1-2
CDR3nt: TGTGCCAGTACCACGACCGGGGGGCCTTCGAATGGCTACACCTTC
CDR3aa: CASTTTGGPSNGYTF

d_gene: TRBD2
abundance: -
v_gene: TRBV5-1
j_gene: TRBJ2-3
CDR3nt: TGCGCCAGCAGGTCGACTAGCGGGAGTGCAGATACGCAGTATTTT
CDR3aa: CASRSTSGSADTQYF

d_gene: -
abundance: -
v_gene: TRBV6-4
j_gene: TRBJ2-1
CDR3nt: TGTGCCAGCAGTGACGCCCTAGCGTTCTCCTACAATGAGCAGTTCTTC
CDR3aa: CASSDALAFSYNEQFF

d_gene: -
abundance: -
v_gene: TRBV4-1
j_gene: TRBJ1-1
CDR3nt: TGCGCCAGCAGCCAAGATCCCGCGGCGATCGCTGAAGCTTTCTTT
CDR3aa: CASSQDPAAIAEAFF

d_gene: -
abundance: -
v_gene: TRBV18
j_gene: TRBJ2-2
CDR3nt: TGTGCCAGCTCACTCAAAAACCCGGGAGACACCGGGGAGCTGTTTTTT
CDR3aa: CASSLKNPGDTGELFF

d_gene: TRBD1
abundance: -
v_gene: TRBV6-5
j_gene: TRBJ2-1
CDR3nt: TGTGCCGCGGCAGGGGGATCCTACAATGAGCAGTTCTTC
CDR3aa: CAAAGGSYNEQFF

d_gene: -
abundance: -
v_gene: TRBV7-6
j_gene: TRBJ1-3
CDR3nt: TGTGCCAGCAGCCCTCAGGGTTTGGGAAACACCATATATTTT
CDR3aa: CASSPQGLGNTIYF

d_gene: TRBD2
abundance: -
v_gene: TRBV4-2
j_gene: TRBJ2-3
CDR3nt: TGTGCCAGCAGCCAAGATCTAGCGGGAGGGCGCACAGATACGCAGTATTTT
CDR3aa: CASSQDLAGGRTDTQYF

d_gene: TRBD2
abundance: once
v_gene: TRBV19
j_gene: TRBJ2-1
CDR3nt: TGTGCCAGTAGTCCCGAGACTAGCGGGAGAGGCAATGAGCAGTTCTTC
CDR3aa: CASSPETSGRGNEQFF

d_gene: TRBD2
abundance: -
v_gene: TRBV4-1
j_gene: TRBJ2-2
CDR3nt: TGCGCCAGCAGAGCAATTCAGCGGGAGAAGGTTAACGCCGGGGAGCTGTTTTTT
CDR3aa: CASRAIQREKVNAGELFF

d_gene: TRBD1
abundance: -
v_gene: TRBV2
j_gene: TRBJ2-5
CDR3nt: TGTGCCAGCAGTGTCGGGACAGGGGGCAACCAAGAGACCCAGTACTTC
CDR3aa: CASSVGTGGNQETQYF

d_gene: TRBD2
abundance: -
v_gene: TRBV11-2
j_gene: TRBJ2-7
CDR3nt: TGTGCCAGCAGTTCGATTGGACTAGCTCGCGAGCAGTACTTC
CDR3aa: CASSSIGLAREQYF

d_gene: TRBD1
abundance: -
v_gene: TRBV4-2
j_gene: TRBJ2-7
CDR3nt: TGTGCCAGCAGCCAAGAGAGACAGGGTAACGAGCAGTACTTC
CDR3aa: CASSQERQGNEQYF

d_gene: TRBD2
abundance: -
v_gene: TRBV7-9
j_gene: TRBJ2-1
CDR3nt: TGTGCCAGCAGCTCTACTAGCGGGGGGGCCCACAATGAGCAGTTCTTC
CDR3aa: CASSSTSGGAHNEQFF

d_gene: TRBD2
abundance: -
v_gene: TRBV30
j_gene: TRBJ2-1
CDR3nt: TGTGCCTGGAGTGTCGAGCGGGAGATCAATGAGCAGTTCTTC
CDR3aa: CAWSVEREINEQFF

d_gene: -
abundance: -
v_gene: TRBV28
j_gene: TRBJ1-2
CDR3nt: TGTGCCAGCAGTTTAAGGGGGGGCTACACCTTC
CDR3aa: CASSLRGGYTF

d_gene: -
abundance: -
v_gene: TRBV27
j_gene: TRBJ2-3
CDR3nt: TGTGCCAGCAGCCTTGGACTACCCACAGATACGCAGTATTTT
CDR3aa: CASSLGLPTDTQYF

d_gene: -
abundance: -
v_gene: TRBV7-2
j_gene: TRBJ1-1
CDR3nt: TGTGCCAGCGCCGAGATGCCGCGGGTGAACACTGAAGCTTTCTTT
CDR3aa: CASAEMPRVNTEAFF

d_gene: -
abundance: -
v_gene: TRBV27
j_gene: TRBJ2-1
CDR3nt: TGTGCCAGCAGCCTTCTAGCTGCCTACAATGAGCAGTTCTTC
CDR3aa: CASSLLAAYNEQFF

d_gene: TRBD1
abundance: few
v_gene: TRBV28
j_gene: TRBJ1-4
CDR3nt: TGTGCCAGCAGATGGACAGGGTCGGACCGAAAACTGTTTTTT
CDR3aa: CASRWTGSDRKLFF

d_gene: -
abundance: -
v_gene: TRBV30
j_gene: TRBJ2-2
CDR3nt: TGTGCCTGGAGACTCATGTCCTGGCGGGCTAGCTTCACCGGGGAGCTGTTTTTT
CDR3aa: CAWRLMSWRASFTGELFF

d_gene: TRBD1
abundance: -
v_gene: TRBV27
j_gene: TRBJ1-2
CDR3nt: TGTGCCAGCAGTTGGGACAGGGGGACCTATGGCTACACCTTC
CDR3aa: CASSWDRGTYGYTF